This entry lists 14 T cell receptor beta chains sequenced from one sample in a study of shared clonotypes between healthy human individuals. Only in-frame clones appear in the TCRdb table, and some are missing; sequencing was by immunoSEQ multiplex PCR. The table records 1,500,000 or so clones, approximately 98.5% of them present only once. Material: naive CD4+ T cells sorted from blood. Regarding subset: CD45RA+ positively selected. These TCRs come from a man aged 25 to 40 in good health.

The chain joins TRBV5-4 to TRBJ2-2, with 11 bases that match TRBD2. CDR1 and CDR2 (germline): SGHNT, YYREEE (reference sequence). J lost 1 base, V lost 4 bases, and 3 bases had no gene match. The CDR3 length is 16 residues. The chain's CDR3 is CASSAGLAGNTGELFF. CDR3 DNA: TGTGCCAGCAGCGCAGGACTAGCGGGGAACACCGGGGAGCTGTTTTTT.

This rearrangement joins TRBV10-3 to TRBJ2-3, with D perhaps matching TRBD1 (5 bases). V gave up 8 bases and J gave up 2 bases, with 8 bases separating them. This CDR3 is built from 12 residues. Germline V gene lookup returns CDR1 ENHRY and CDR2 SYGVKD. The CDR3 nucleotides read TGTGCCATCGCCAGGGACACAGATACGCAGTATTTT. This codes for CAIARDTDTQYF.

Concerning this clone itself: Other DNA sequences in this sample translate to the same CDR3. The CDR3 region has the DNA TGTGCCAGCAGCTTGGACGGGGAGACCCAGTACTTC. Translation gives CASSLDGETQYF. The chain links TRBV5-4 to TRBJ2-5; unclear D gene. This CDR3 region has 12 residues. Trimming stripped 0 bases from V and 5 bases from J, with 5 bases between. The germline V gene has CDR1 SGHNT and CDR2 YYREEE (reference sequence). The whole variable domain, filled in from reference TRBV5-4 and TRBJ2-5, reads ETGVTQSPTHLIKTRGQQVTLRCSSQSGHNTVSWYQQALGQGPQFIFQYYREEENGRGNFPPRFSGLQFPNYSSELNVNALELDDSALYLCASSLDGETQYFGPGTRLLVL.

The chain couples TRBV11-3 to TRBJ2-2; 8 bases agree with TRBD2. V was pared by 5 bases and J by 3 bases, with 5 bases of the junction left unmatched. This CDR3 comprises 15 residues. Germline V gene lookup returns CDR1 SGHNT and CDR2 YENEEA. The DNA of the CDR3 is TGTGCCAGCAGCCCGGGGGGGCGCGACACCGGGGAGCTGTTTTTT. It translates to CASSPGGRDTGELFF.

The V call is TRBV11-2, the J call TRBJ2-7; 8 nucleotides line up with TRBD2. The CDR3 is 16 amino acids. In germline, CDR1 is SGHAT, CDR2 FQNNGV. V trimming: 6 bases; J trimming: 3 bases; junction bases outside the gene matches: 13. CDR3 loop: CASRRAGGHSYYEQYF. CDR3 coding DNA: TGTGCCAGCAGAAGGGCGGGGGGCCACTCTTACTACGAGCAGTACTTC.

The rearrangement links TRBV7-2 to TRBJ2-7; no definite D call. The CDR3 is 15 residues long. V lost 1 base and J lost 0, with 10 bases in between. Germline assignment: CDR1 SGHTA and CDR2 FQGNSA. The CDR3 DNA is TGTGCCAGCAGCTTAGGTCCGGTGGTCTCCTACGAGCAGTACTTC. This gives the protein CASSLGPVVSYEQYF.

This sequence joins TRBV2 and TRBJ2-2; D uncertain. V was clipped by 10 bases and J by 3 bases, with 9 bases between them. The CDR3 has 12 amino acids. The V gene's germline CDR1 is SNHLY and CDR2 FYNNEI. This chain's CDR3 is CATATDTGELFF. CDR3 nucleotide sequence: TGTGCCACCGCGACCGACACCGGGGAGCTGTTTTTT.

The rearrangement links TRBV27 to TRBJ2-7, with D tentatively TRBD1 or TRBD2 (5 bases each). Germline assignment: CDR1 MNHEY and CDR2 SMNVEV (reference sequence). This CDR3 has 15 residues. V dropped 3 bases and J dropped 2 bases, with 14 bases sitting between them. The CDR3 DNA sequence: TGTGCCAGCAGTTTTTATTTGGGACGGACCTACGAGCAGTACTTC. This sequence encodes CASSFYLGRTYEQYF.

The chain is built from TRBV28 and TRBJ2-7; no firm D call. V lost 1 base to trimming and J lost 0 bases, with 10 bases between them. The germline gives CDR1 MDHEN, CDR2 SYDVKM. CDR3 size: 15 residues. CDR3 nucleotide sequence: TGTGCCAGCAGTTTATTTACTGTAGACTCCTACGAGCAGTACTTC. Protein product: CASSLFTVDSYEQYF.

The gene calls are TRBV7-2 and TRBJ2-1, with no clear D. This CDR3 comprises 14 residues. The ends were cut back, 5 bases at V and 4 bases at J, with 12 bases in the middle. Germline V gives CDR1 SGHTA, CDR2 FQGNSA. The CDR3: CASSPQHRYNEQFF. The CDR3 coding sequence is TGTGCCAGCAGCCCTCAACACAGATACAATGAGCAGTTCTTC.

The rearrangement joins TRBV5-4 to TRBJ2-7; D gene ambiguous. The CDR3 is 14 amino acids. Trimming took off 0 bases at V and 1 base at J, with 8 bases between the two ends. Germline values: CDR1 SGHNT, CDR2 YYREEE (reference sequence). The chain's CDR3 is CASSLAAGSYEQYF. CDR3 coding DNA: TGTGCCAGCAGCTTGGCCGCTGGGTCCTACGAGCAGTACTTC. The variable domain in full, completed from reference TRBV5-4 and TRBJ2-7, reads ETGVTQSPTHLIKTRGQQVTLRCSSQSGHNTVSWYQQALGQGPQFIFQYYREEENGRGNFPPRFSGLQFPNYSSELNVNALELDDSALYLCASSLAAGSYEQYFGPGTRLTVT.

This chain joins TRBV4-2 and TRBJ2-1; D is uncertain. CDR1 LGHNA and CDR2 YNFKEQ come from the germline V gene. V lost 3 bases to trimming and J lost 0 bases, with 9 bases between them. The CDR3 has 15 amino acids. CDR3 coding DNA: TGTGCCAGCAGCCATCCAAGGGACTCCTACAATGAGCAGTTCTTC. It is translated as CASSHPRDSYNEQFF.

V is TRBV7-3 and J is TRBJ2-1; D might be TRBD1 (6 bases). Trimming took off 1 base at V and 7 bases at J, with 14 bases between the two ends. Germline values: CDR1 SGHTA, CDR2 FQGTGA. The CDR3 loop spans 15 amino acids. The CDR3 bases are TGTGCCAGCAGCTTAAAAGCGCCCAGGGGAAATGAGCAGTTCTTC. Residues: CASSLKAPRGNEQFF.

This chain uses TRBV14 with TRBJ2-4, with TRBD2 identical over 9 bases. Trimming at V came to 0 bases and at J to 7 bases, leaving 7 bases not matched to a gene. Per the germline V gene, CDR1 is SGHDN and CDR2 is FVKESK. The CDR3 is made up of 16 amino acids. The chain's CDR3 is CASSQEGGRAQNIQYF. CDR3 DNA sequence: TGTGCCAGCAGCCAAGAAGGCGGGAGGGCCCAGAACATTCAGTACTTC.